The 17 T cell receptor beta chains presented below share a single source sample, sequenced in a study of OX40 agonist ivuxolimab in advanced cancers. Library method: the immunoSEQ multiplex PCR assay. Not all clones reach the TCRdb copy of this immuneACCESS table, which keeps in-frame sequences only. Checked studies attribute under half of the gap to unresolved V genes and leave the rest unexplained. This sample lists roughly 100,000 clones; 86% were detected once. Around 5.5% of the sample lies in the top ten. The starting material was CD4+ or CD8+ T cells sorted from blood, obtained in a trial of the OX40 agonist ivuxolimab. These receptors came from an adult with an advanced solid tumor such as melanoma, head and neck, liver or kidney cancer.

This chain uses TRBV7-9 with TRBJ1-4; unclear D gene. Trimming stripped 5 bases from V and 5 bases from J, with 12 bases between. Germline assignment: CDR1 SEHNR and CDR2 FQNEAQ (reference sequence). CDR3 size: 14 residues. The CDR3 DNA reads as TGTGCCAGCAGCCTGGGCCGGGTAAATGAAAAACTGTTTTTT. Protein sequence: CASSLGRVNEKLFF.

This rearrangement joins TRBV18 to TRBJ1-1; possibly TRBD1 for D (5 bases). The germline V gene has CDR1 KGHSH and CDR2 LQKENI. This CDR3 is 17 amino acids long. Trimming pared 1 base from V and 2 bases from J, leaving 17 bases between. The CDR3 loop reads CASSPLTLTATNTEAFF. For the CDR3, the DNA is TGTGCCAGCTCACCACTTACCCTGACAGCCACAAACACTGAAGCTTTCTTT.

The chain has TRBV6-6 and TRBJ2-7; a weak D match, TRBD1 (5 bases). Germline-derived CDR1 and CDR2 are MNHNY and SVGAGI (reference sequence). The CDR3 runs 14 residues. V lost 5 bases and J 2 bases, leaving 13 bases between the germline ends. The CDR3 nucleotides are TGTGCCAGCAGTCTCAGACAGAGTCCCTACGAGCAGTACTTC. Protein: CASSLRQSPYEQYF.

The chain employs TRBV5-4 and TRBJ1-2, with D hard to call. V dropped 5 bases and J dropped 0 bases, with 14 bases sitting between them. This CDR3 region has 15 residues. From germline, CDR1 is SGHNT and CDR2 YYREEE (reference sequence). The CDR3 loop reads CASRVGGSANYGYTF. DNA for the CDR3: TGTGCCAGCAGGGTTGGAGGGTCAGCTAACTATGGCTACACCTTC.

The rearrangement links TRBV11-2 to TRBJ2-3, with TRBD1 as a possible D gene (5 bases). Trimming pared 4 bases from V and 1 base from J, leaving 12 bases between. Germline lookup yields CDR1 SGHAT and CDR2 FQNNGV. The CDR3 is made up of 15 amino acids. The CDR3 protein is CASSSRVGGTDTQYF. In DNA form, the CDR3 reads TGTGCCAGCAGCTCTCGGGTAGGGGGCACAGATACGCAGTATTTT. Complete variable domain (other parts from reference TRBV11-2 and TRBJ2-3): EAGVAQSPRYKIIEKRQSVAFWCNPISGHATLYWYQQILGQGPKLLIQFQNNGVVDDSQLPKDRFSAERLKGVDSTLKIQPAKLEDSAVYLCASSSRVGGTDTQYFGPGTRLTVL.

The genes are TRBV12-5 and TRBJ1-1, with D perhaps matching TRBD1 (5 bases). Germline V gene lookup returns CDR1 LGHNT and CDR2 FRNRAP. CDR3 length: 13 residues. Trimming took 4 bases from V and 3 from J, leaving 9 bases between them. The chain's CDR3 is CASGSQTDTEAFF. In nucleotides, the CDR3 is TGTGCTAGTGGTTCCCAGACAGACACTGAAGCTTTCTTT. Full variable domain (outside the CDR3, taken from reference TRBV12-5 and TRBJ1-1): DARVTQTPRHKVTEMGQEVTMRCQPILGHNTVFWYRQTMMQGLELLAYFRNRAPLDDSGMPKDRFSAEMPDATLATLKIQPSEPRDSAVYFCASGSQTDTEAFFGQGTRLTVV.

The rearrangement links TRBV30 to TRBJ2-1, with 9 positions matching TRBD2. This CDR3 is 13 amino acids long. CDR1 and CDR2 (germline): GTSNPN, SVGIG (reference sequence). Losses at the gene ends were 0 bases for V and 10 bases for J; bases not matched to a gene: 4. In DNA form, the CDR3 reads TGTGCCTGGAGTGTAGGCCTAGCGGGGGAGCAGTTCTTC. Translated: CAWSVGLAGEQFF.

The rearrangement uses TRBV7-9 and TRBJ2-1, with 7 bases lining up with TRBD1. The CDR3 runs to 15 residues. The junction had 10 bases not matched to a gene; V was cut back by 6 bases and J by 5 bases. Germline V gene data show CDR1 as SEHNR and CDR2 as FQNEAQ (reference sequence). CDR3 DNA sequence: TGTGCCAGCAGTTCGGACAGGCACCGGGACAATGAGCAGTTCTTC. This translates into CASSSDRHRDNEQFF.

In its sample, this clone was seen a few times. The chain has TRBV19 and TRBJ1-1, with 9 positions matching TRBD1. CDR3 length equals 14 residues. Trimming removed 5 bases from V and 6 bases from J; junction bases left unmatched: 7. Germline V gene lookup returns CDR1 LNHDA and CDR2 SQIVND (reference sequence). CDR3 nucleotides: TGTGCCAGTAGTTCCGGACAGGGGCAGGCTGAAGCTTTCTTT. It encodes CASSSGQGQAEAFF.

The chain combines TRBV5-1 with TRBJ2-5; D remains ambiguous. Germline V gene data show CDR1 as SGHRS and CDR2 as YFSETQ. Trimming took 0 bases from V and 4 from J, leaving 7 bases between them. The CDR3 runs 13 residues. In DNA, the CDR3 is TGCGCCAGCAGCTTGGCTCCTATAGAGACCCAGTACTTC. It translates to CASSLAPIETQYF.

The V call is TRBV7-2, the J call TRBJ2-7; TRBD2 matches 8 bases. V lost 3 bases, J lost 2 bases, and 6 bases stayed unmatched. The CDR3 is 15 amino acids. Germline CDR1 reads SGHTA; CDR2 reads FQGNSA. This CDR3 reads CASSFLPGGPYEQYF. The CDR3 DNA follows: TGTGCCAGCAGCTTTTTACCGGGGGGGCCCTACGAGCAGTACTTC.

The V call is TRBV7-2, the J call TRBJ2-5, with D unclear. Germline loops: CDR1 SGHTA, CDR2 FQGNSA. The ends were cut back, 5 bases at V and 2 bases at J, with 15 bases in the middle. This CDR3 spans 15 amino acids. CDR3 sequence (DNA): TGTGCCAGCAGCATCGGGTCCGGCAGGCAAGAGACCCAGTACTTC. Its translation is CASSIGSGRQETQYF.

The genes are TRBV19 and TRBJ2-3, with TRBD1 matching over 10 bases. CDR3 size: 17 residues. CDR1 is LNHDA, CDR2 SQIVND, per germline (reference sequence). Trimming took 10 bases from V and 6 from J; bases not matched to a gene: 19. The CDR3, as DNA: TGTGCCACCCAGGAGGCGCGGACAGGGGGGATAAGGGATACGCAGTATTTT. Its translation is CATQEARTGGIRDTQYF. Drawing the rest from reference TRBV19 and TRBJ2-3, the complete variable domain is DGGITQSPKYLFRKEGQNVTLSCEQNLNHDAMYWYRQDPGQGLRLIYYSQIVNDFQKGDIAEGYSVSREKKESFPLTVTSAQKNPTAFYLCATQEARTGGIRDTQYFGPGTRLTVL.

The V gene is TRBV5-4, the J gene TRBJ2-4, with 9 bases aligning to TRBD2. V dropped 2 bases and J dropped 6; count of bases not matched to a gene: 9. Germline V gene sequence: CDR1 SGHNT, CDR2 YYREEE (reference sequence). The CDR3 runs 16 residues. For the CDR3, the DNA is TGTGCCAGCAGCTTTGGGGCGGGAGGGCCAACAAACATTCAGTACTTC. Protein: CASSFGAGGPTNIQYF.

The DNA of the CDR3 is TGTGCCAGCTCACTCGATAGTGACGGGGGGAACACTGAAGCTTTCTTT. Protein sequence: CASSLDSDGGNTEAFF. J is TRBJ1-1 and V is TRBV18, with a possible D match to TRBD1 (5 bases). The CDR3 contains 16 residues. Trimming removed 4 bases from V and 1 base from J, with 16 bases in between. Per the germline V gene, CDR1 is KGHSH and CDR2 is LQKENI.

The chain uses TRBV7-9 and TRBJ1-1; weak D call: TRBD1 (5 bases). CDR1 and CDR2 from the germline V gene are SEHNR and FQNEAQ (reference sequence). This CDR3 contains 14 residues. The V and J ends lost 4 bases and 4 bases respectively, with 13 bases between them. The DNA of the CDR3 is TGTGCCAGCAGCTACCCCCCGGGGGTCACTGAAGCTTTCTTT. It specifies CASSYPPGVTEAFF.

This clone was counted between two and nine times. V is TRBV6-5 and J is TRBJ2-3; D is possibly TRBD1 (6 bases). Looked up from germline, CDR1 is MNHEY and CDR2 is SVGAGI. Trimming left V 6 bases short and J 6 bases short, with 19 bases between. This CDR3 contains 15 residues. CDR3 in amino acids: CASRGVGTQRDTQYF. DNA for the CDR3: TGTGCCAGCAGGGGAGTGGGGACACAACGGGATACGCAGTATTTT.